This TCR beta chain was observed in a study of OX40 agonist ivuxolimab in advanced cancers. Patients who had autoimmune disease history or got systemic immunosuppression were left out. Here immunoSEQ multiplex PCR was the method, and the copy in TCRdb shows in-frame clones only, minus some. The sample shows roughly 20,000 clones, about 87% of them seen only once. This CDR3 spans 15 amino acids. Germline V gene data show CDR1 as SGDLS and CDR2 as YYNGEE. V was shortened by 3 bases and J by 0 bases, with 10 bases between the two germline ends. The TCR sequence derives from an adult with an advanced solid tumor such as melanoma, head and neck, liver or kidney cancer. This specimen consisted of CD4+ or CD8+ T cells sorted from blood, obtained in a trial of the OX40 agonist ivuxolimab. The rearrangement links TRBV9 to TRBJ1-3; D not resolved. CDR3 region: CASSASPTSGNTIYF. In nucleotides, the CDR3 is TGTGCCAGCAGCGCAAGTCCTACCTCTGGAAACACCATATATTTT.